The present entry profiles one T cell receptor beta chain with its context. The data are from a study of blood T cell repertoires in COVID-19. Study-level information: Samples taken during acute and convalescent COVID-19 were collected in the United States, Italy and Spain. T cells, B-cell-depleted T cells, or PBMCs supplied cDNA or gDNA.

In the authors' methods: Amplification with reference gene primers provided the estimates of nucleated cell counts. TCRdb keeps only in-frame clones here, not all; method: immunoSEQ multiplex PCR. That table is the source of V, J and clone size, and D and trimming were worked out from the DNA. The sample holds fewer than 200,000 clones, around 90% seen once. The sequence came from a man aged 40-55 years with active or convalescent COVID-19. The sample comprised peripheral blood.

CDR3 residues: CASSLGQQGAVDYGYTF. The CDR3 bases are TGCGCCAGCAGCTTGGGACAACAGGGGGCTGTCGACTATGGCTACACCTTC. The rearrangement joins TRBV5-1 to TRBJ1-2; 9 nucleotides agree with TRBD1. The CDR3 has 17 amino acids. V was clipped by 0 bases and J by 3 bases; unmatched bases: 9. The germline gives CDR1 SGHRS, CDR2 YFSETQ.